These 8 T cell receptor beta chains originate from one sample sequenced in a study of T-cell reconstitution after alpha-beta-depleted transplantation in children. Unique molecular identifiers were incorporated when the TCRbeta library was constructed. TCRdb used MiXCR to reprocess the PCR reads, holding one entry per CDR3 protein. The data hold approximately 130,000 distinct CDR3 sequences, with more than 9.5% observed a single time. The sequenced sample was PBMCs, mostly from graft donor cells, obtained 180 days after TCRalphabeta/CD19-depleted stem cell transplant. The receptors derive from a girl less than two years old who had a stem cell transplant for combined immunodeficiency, so the T cells may come from the graft donor.

The chain has TRBV5-5 and TRBJ2-7; 12 nucleotides match TRBD2. The CDR3 is 16 residues long. Germline V CDR1 and CDR2: SGHKS, YYEKEE (reference sequence). V shed 4 bases, J shed 7 bases, and the junction held 12 bases outside the gene matches. The CDR3 is CASSPPASGRVREQYF. The CDR3 nucleotides are TGTGCCAGCAGCCCCCCGGCTAGCGGGAGGGTAAGAGAGCAGTACTTC.

This clonotype appeared a few times. This chain uses TRBV12-5 with TRBJ2-5; D is ambiguous. In germline, CDR1 is LGHNT, CDR2 FRNRAP. The CDR3 spans 11 residues. The V gene lost 1 base and the J gene lost 4 bases, with 1 base spanning the gap. The CDR3 region has the DNA TGTGCTAGTGGTTTGGGAGAGACCCAGTACTTC. Protein product: CASGLGETQYF.

A few counts support this clonotype. This sequence joins TRBV7-9 and TRBJ1-5, with a possible D match to TRBD1 (6 bases). V was shortened by 5 bases and J by 5 bases, with 16 bases between the two germline ends. The length of the CDR3 is 15 residues. Per germline, CDR1 SEHNR and CDR2 FQNEAQ (reference sequence). The CDR3 sequence is CASSPKVRGYQPQHF. The CDR3 DNA reads TGTGCCAGCAGCCCTAAAGTCAGGGGATATCAGCCCCAGCATTTT.

This clonotype was recorded a few times. This sequence joins TRBV20-1 and TRBJ2-7, with 14 bases aligning to TRBD2. Germline V CDR1 and CDR2: DFQATT, SNEGSKA (reference sequence). The CDR3 totals 16 residues. The junction had 6 bases not matched to a gene; V was cut back by 0 bases and J by 5 bases. The CDR3 nucleotides are TGCAGTGCTAGAGATCCAGGACTAGCGGGAGGTAACGAGCAGTACTTC. This translates into CSARDPGLAGGNEQYF.

The rearrangement uses TRBV9 and TRBJ1-1, with unresolved D. V was pared by 0 bases and J by 1 base, with 10 bases between. The CDR3 has 15 amino acids. Germline lookup yields CDR1 SGDLS and CDR2 YYNGEE. CDR3 DNA sequence: TGTGCCAGCAGCGTAGCTGAGGGCCGGAACACTGAAGCTTTCTTT. Its translation: CASSVAEGRNTEAFF.

This clonotype was detected a few times. This chain links TRBV9 with TRBJ1-3; D call uncertain. CDR1 and CDR2 from the germline V gene are SGDLS and YYNGEE. V gave up 1 base and J gave up 0 bases, with 11 bases separating them. This CDR3 comprises 16 residues. CDR3 residues: CASSVTATSSGNTIYF. For the CDR3, the DNA is TGTGCCAGCAGCGTAACAGCTACGTCCTCTGGAAACACCATATATTTT.

This clonotype was seen at least ten times. The gene calls are TRBV7-2 and TRBJ1-5, with unresolved D. Trimming removed 0 bases at V and 7 bases at J, with 7 bases between. This CDR3 has 13 residues. Germline V CDR1 and CDR2: SGHTA, FQGNSA. Here the CDR3 reads CASSLAGKQPQHF. DNA of the CDR3: TGTGCCAGCAGCTTAGCGGGGAAGCAGCCCCAGCATTTT.

In its sample, this clonotype was seen a few times. The V gene is TRBV5-1, the J gene TRBJ2-5, with a tentative D call TRBD1 (5 bases). V was clipped by 2 bases and J by 5 bases, with 16 bases between them. The CDR3 is 15 amino acids. Germline CDR1 and CDR2: SGHRS and YFSETQ. In DNA, the CDR3 is TGCGCCAGCAGCTTATGGCCAGGGATATCTGAGACCCAGTACTTC. This encodes CASSLWPGISETQYF. The variable domain in full, with the rest retrieved from reference TRBV5-1 and TRBJ2-5, is KAGVTQTPRYLIKTRGQQVTLSCSPISGHRSVSWYQQTPGQGLQFLFEYFSETQRNKGNFPGRFSGRQFSNSRSEMNVSTLELGDSALYLCASSLWPGISETQYFGPGTRLLVL.